A selection of T cell receptor beta chains follows, all from one sample in a study of blood T cell repertoires in COVID-19. Using immunoSEQ multiplex PCR, the repertoire was profiled, and TCRdb retains in-frame clones only, with some absent. The profile shows 250,000 to 300,000 clones, about 93% of them singletons. The sequenced sample was PBMCs or T cells enriched from blood (not recorded which). These receptors were collected from a woman aged 25 to 45 who had recovered from COVID-19. The CDR3 runs from the conserved cysteine through the conserved F or W. D genes are given only for firm matches. Clone size is shown for a subset of rows, as once, few, many or a class of expanded clone.

J: TRBJ2-7
D: .
length: 14
size: .
V: TRBV28
CDR3: CASRSQGSTYEQYF
DNA: TGTGCCAGCAGATCTCAGGGAAGTACCTACGAGCAGTACTTC

J: TRBJ2-2
D: .
length: 16
size: once
V: TRBV7-9
CDR3: CASSLGALGIAGELFF
DNA: TGTGCCAGCAGCTTAGGGGCACTAGGTATTGCCGGGGAGCTGTTTTTT

J: TRBJ2-7
D: .
length: 15
size: .
V: TRBV6-6
CDR3: CASSYGGNQRDEQYF
DNA: TGTGCCAGCAGTTATGGAGGGAATCAGAGGGACGAGCAGTACTTC

J: TRBJ2-1
D: .
length: 18
size: .
V: TRBV7-9
CDR3: CASSTTLTRDSLYNEQFF
DNA: TGTGCCAGCAGCACAACACTTACCCGGGACTCGTTATACAATGAGCAGTTCTTC

J: TRBJ1-6
D: .
length: 16
size: .
V: TRBV4-3
CDR3: CASSQANQGFSSPLHF
DNA: TGCGCCAGCAGCCAAGCAAACCAGGGGTTTAGTTCACCCCTCCACTTT

J: TRBJ2-7
D: TRBD2
length: 15
size: .
V: TRBV28
CDR3: CASSQTSGRALGQYF
DNA: TGTGCCAGCAGTCAGACTAGCGGGAGGGCCCTAGGGCAGTACTTC

J: TRBJ2-1
D: TRBD2
length: 15
size: .
V: TRBV6-4
CDR3: CASSETSGSQDEQFF
DNA: TGTGCCAGCAGTGAAACTAGCGGGAGTCAGGATGAGCAGTTCTTC

J: TRBJ2-1
D: TRBD1
length: 15
size: .
V: TRBV18
CDR3: CASSTTGGVGNEQFF
DNA: TGTGCCAGCTCAACAACAGGGGGTGTGGGCAATGAGCAGTTCTTC

J: TRBJ2-2
D: TRBD1
length: 15
size: .
V: TRBV5-1
CDR3: CASSPGQGAGGELFF
DNA: TGCGCCAGCAGCCCGGGACAGGGGGCTGGCGGGGAGCTGTTTTTT

J: TRBJ2-3
D: TRBD2
length: 16
size: once
V: TRBV24-1
CDR3: CATSDYLAVRTDTQYF
DNA: TGTGCCACCAGTGATTACCTAGCGGTACGCACAGATACGCAGTATTTT

J: TRBJ2-7
D: .
length: 12
size: .
V: TRBV27
CDR3: CASRGHPYEQYF
DNA: TGTGCCAGCAGGGGACATCCCTACGAGCAGTACTTC

J: TRBJ2-7
D: .
length: 14
size: .
V: TRBV30
CDR3: CAWSEDGVSYEQYF
DNA: TGTGCCTGGAGTGAAGACGGAGTCTCCTACGAGCAGTACTTC

J: TRBJ2-7
D: .
length: 13
size: once
V: TRBV5-4
CDR3: CASSSPGGYEQYF
DNA: TGTGCCAGCAGCTCACCCGGGGGCTACGAGCAGTACTTC

J: TRBJ2-7
D: .
length: 14
size: .
V: TRBV3-1/TRBV3-2
CDR3: CASSQETGFHEQYF
DNA: TGTGCCAGCAGCCAAGAAACAGGGTTCCACGAGCAGTACTTC

J: TRBJ2-7
D: TRBD1
length: 15
size: .
V: TRBV10-3
CDR3: CAIRSGQGYSYEQYF
DNA: TGTGCCATCAGATCAGGACAGGGGTATTCCTACGAGCAGTACTTC

J: TRBJ2-3
D: TRBD2
length: 15
size: .
V: TRBV27
CDR3: CASSLSWEGTDTQYF
DNA: TGTGCCAGCAGTTTATCGTGGGAGGGAACAGATACGCAGTATTTT

J: TRBJ1-2
D: .
length: 14
size: .
V: TRBV6-2/TRBV6-3
CDR3: CASSFDSPNYGYTF
DNA: TGTGCCAGCAGTTTCGACAGCCCTAACTATGGCTACACCTTC

J: TRBJ2-5
D: .
length: 13
size: .
V: TRBV7-8
CDR3: CASSKDRQETQYF
DNA: TGTGCCAGCAGCAAGGACAGACAAGAGACCCAGTACTTC

J: TRBJ1-5
D: TRBD1
length: 19
size: .
V: TRBV7-3
CDR3: CASSPKRDRGNYSNQPQHF
DNA: TGTGCCAGCAGCCCAAAGCGGGACAGGGGGAATTATAGCAATCAGCCCCAGCATTTT

J: TRBJ2-3
D: TRBD2
length: 15
size: .
V: TRBV7-2
CDR3: CASSLMGEGLDTQYF
DNA: TGTGCCAGCAGCTTAATGGGGGAGGGCCTGGATACGCAGTATTTT

J: TRBJ2-5
D: .
length: 16
size: .
V: TRBV6-5
CDR3: CASSYSLNRVLATQYF
DNA: TGTGCCAGCAGTTACTCGCTTAACAGGGTTTTAGCGACCCAGTACTTC

J: TRBJ1-5
D: .
length: 17
size: once
V: TRBV4-1
CDR3: CASSQEAGRGRYQPQHF
DNA: TGCGCCAGCAGCCAAGAGGCTGGCAGGGGCCGGTATCAGCCCCAGCATTTT

J: TRBJ2-3
D: TRBD1
length: 12
size: .
V: TRBV6-5
CDR3: CASSIRTGVQYF
DNA: TGTGCCAGCTCCATTAGGACAGGGGTGCAGTATTTT

J: TRBJ2-7
D: TRBD1
length: 16
size: .
V: TRBV7-2
CDR3: CASSLPPGQGKYEQYF
DNA: TGTGCCAGCAGCTTACCCCCTGGACAGGGCAAATACGAGCAGTACTTC

J: TRBJ2-7
D: TRBD1
length: 14
size: .
V: TRBV5-6
CDR3: CASSPGQGAHEQYF
DNA: TGTGCCAGCAGCCCCGGACAGGGGGCCCACGAGCAGTACTTC

J: TRBJ2-6
D: .
length: 16
size: .
V: TRBV7-9
CDR3: CASSFSGSIGANVLTF
DNA: TGTGCCAGCAGCTTCTCGGGGTCGATTGGGGCCAACGTCCTGACTTTC

J: TRBJ2-2
D: TRBD2
length: 24
size: .
V: TRBV4-2
CDR3: CASSQERDEGGGLAGLRNTGELFF
DNA: TGTGCCAGCAGCCAAGAAAGAGATGAGGGAGGCGGACTAGCGGGCCTACGAAACACCGGGGAGCTGTTTTTT

J: TRBJ2-7
D: TRBD1
length: 15
size: .
V: TRBV19
CDR3: CASSPGQGGFYEQYF
DNA: TGTGCCAGTAGTCCTGGACAGGGGGGCTTCTACGAGCAGTACTTC

J: TRBJ2-3
D: .
length: 14
size: .
V: TRBV7-3
CDR3: CASSQGSRVDTQYF
DNA: TGTGCCAGCAGCCAAGGGAGCCGGGTTGATACGCAGTATTTT

J: TRBJ1-5
D: .
length: 16
size: .
V: TRBV27
CDR3: CASSLFSGDSNQPQHF
DNA: TGTGCCAGCAGTTTATTCTCAGGCGATAGCAATCAGCCCCAGCATTTT

J: TRBJ2-5
D: TRBD2
length: 16
size: .
V: TRBV27
CDR3: CASSLSSGGTQETQYF
DNA: TGTGCCAGCAGTTTATCCTCGGGAGGTACCCAAGAGACCCAGTACTTC

J: TRBJ1-3
D: .
length: 14
size: .
V: TRBV19
CDR3: CASSPLNSGNTIYF
DNA: TGTGCCAGTAGCCCACTGAACTCTGGAAACACCATATATTTT

J: TRBJ2-2
D: .
length: 15
size: few
V: TRBV9
CDR3: CASSVREGAAGELFF
DNA: TGTGCCAGCAGCGTACGGGAGGGGGCCGCCGGGGAGCTGTTTTTT

J: TRBJ1-6
D: TRBD1
length: 15
size: .
V: TRBV5-1
CDR3: CASSFQGDSNSPLHF
DNA: TGCGCCAGCAGCTTTCAGGGGGACTCTAATTCACCCCTCCACTTT

J: TRBJ2-2
D: .
length: 13
size: .
V: TRBV6-5
CDR3: CASSYFRGGELFF
DNA: TGTGCCAGCAGTTACTTCAGGGGCGGGGAGCTGTTTTTT

J: TRBJ2-5
D: .
length: 13
size: .
V: TRBV11-3
CDR3: CASSYSDRETQYF
DNA: TGTGCCAGCAGTTATAGCGACAGGGAGACCCAGTACTTC

J: TRBJ2-2
D: .
length: 15
size: .
V: TRBV5-6
CDR3: CASSLGSQNTGELFF
DNA: TGTGCCAGCAGCCTGGGGTCACAGAACACCGGGGAGCTGTTTTTT

J: TRBJ1-3
D: .
length: 14
size: .
V: TRBV6-5
CDR3: CATSTGSPGNTIYF
DNA: TGTGCCACCTCAACAGGGAGCCCTGGAAACACCATATATTTT

J: TRBJ2-3
D: TRBD2
length: 16
size: .
V: TRBV7-2
CDR3: CASSLGREGETDTQYF
DNA: TGTGCCAGCAGCCTTGGGCGGGAGGGGGAAACAGATACGCAGTATTTT

J: TRBJ2-7
D: .
length: 14
size: .
V: TRBV3-1/TRBV3-2
CDR3: CASSLGEGNYEQYF
DNA: TGTGCCAGCAGCCTAGGAGAGGGTAACTACGAGCAGTACTTC

J: TRBJ2-5
D: TRBD2
length: 16
size: .
V: TRBV5-4
CDR3: CASSPLAGGGEETQYF
DNA: TGTGCCAGCAGCCCCCTAGCGGGAGGAGGAGAAGAGACCCAGTACTTC

J: TRBJ1-1
D: .
length: 15
size: .
V: TRBV5-4
CDR3: CASSFDKGVNTEAFF
DNA: TGTGCCAGCAGCTTCGATAAAGGGGTGAACACTGAAGCTTTCTTT

J: TRBJ2-2
D: .
length: 14
size: .
V: TRBV13
CDR3: CASSLLGPAGELFF
DNA: TGTGCCAGCAGCTTACTTGGTCCGGCCGGGGAGCTGTTTTTT

J: TRBJ1-4
D: .
length: 14
size: .
V: TRBV19
CDR3: CASSTLGGGEKLFF
DNA: TGTGCCAGTAGTACCCTCGGAGGAGGCGAAAAACTGTTTTTT

J: TRBJ2-7
D: .
length: 13
size: .
V: TRBV27
CDR3: CASSPRTAYEQYF
DNA: TGTGCCAGCAGTCCCCGGACAGCCTACGAGCAGTACTTC

J: TRBJ1-2
D: .
length: 13
size: once
V: TRBV7-2
CDR3: CASSLSTMNGYTF
DNA: TGTGCCAGCAGCTTAAGCACTATGAATGGCTACACCTTC

J: TRBJ2-6
D: TRBD1
length: 18
size: .
V: TRBV11-2
CDR3: CASSFPTGDLSGANVLTF
DNA: TGTGCCAGCAGCTTCCCCACAGGGGATCTTTCTGGGGCCAACGTCCTGACTTTC

J: TRBJ1-3
D: .
length: 14
size: .
V: TRBV28
CDR3: CASSPHDSRNTIYF
DNA: TGTGCCAGCAGCCCCCACGACAGTCGAAACACCATATATTTT

J: TRBJ2-7
D: TRBD1
length: 15
size: .
V: TRBV9
CDR3: CASSVGTGNSYEQYF
DNA: TGTGCCAGCAGCGTTGGGACAGGGAATTCCTACGAGCAGTACTTC

J: TRBJ2-1
D: TRBD2
length: 15
size: .
V: TRBV5-4
CDR3: CASSRSLAGDNEQFF
DNA: TGTGCCAGCTCTCGATCCCTAGCGGGAGACAATGAGCAGTTCTTC

J: TRBJ2-1
D: TRBD2
length: 15
size: .
V: TRBV7-9
CDR3: CASSLGTGGVHEQFF
DNA: TGTGCCAGCAGCTTAGGAACGGGAGGAGTTCATGAGCAGTTCTTC